The 5 T cell receptor beta chains given below trace back to one sample, sequenced in a study of OX40 agonist ivuxolimab in advanced cancers. Clones were sequenced by immunoSEQ multiplex PCR, and TCRdb holds only the in-frame ones, with some missing. The profile covers 70,000 or so clones, with 88% appearing a single time and approximately 0.86% taken by the ten largest. Sequencing used CD4+ or CD8+ T cells sorted from blood, obtained in a trial of the OX40 agonist ivuxolimab. All receptors come from an adult with an advanced solid tumor such as melanoma, head and neck, liver or kidney cancer.

The chain combines TRBV5-5 with TRBJ2-1, with 9 nucleotides matching TRBD1. Germline assignment: CDR1 SGHKS and CDR2 YYEKEE (reference sequence). V lost 4 bases to trimming and J lost 10 bases; unmatched junction nucleotides: 15. The CDR3 extends over 16 amino acids. DNA of the CDR3: TGTGCCAGCAGCGTGCAGAGACAGGGGGGGTTAGGCGAGCAGTTCTTC. It translates to CASSVQRQGGLGEQFF. The whole variable domain, remainder taken from reference TRBV5-5 and TRBJ2-1, is DAGVTQSPTHLIKTRGQQVTLRCSPISGHKSVSWYQQVLGQGPQFIFQYYEKEERGRGNFPDRFSARQFPNYSSELNVNALLLGDSALYLCASSVQRQGGLGEQFFGPGTRLTVL.

CDR3 in DNA: TGTGCCAGCAGCTTAGGATACTCTAGAAACACTGAAGCTTTCTTT. Its translation is CASSLGYSRNTEAFF. This chain connects TRBV11-2 to TRBJ1-1; no firm D call. The germline V gene has CDR1 SGHAT and CDR2 FQNNGV. Trimming stripped 1 base from V and 2 bases from J, with 11 bases between. The CDR3 is 15 amino acids.

This chain links TRBV4-1 with TRBJ1-1, with D maybe TRBD1 (5 bases). The germline gives CDR1 MGHRA, CDR2 YSYEKL. The length of the CDR3 is 15 residues. Trimming took 0 bases from V and 5 from J, leaving 13 bases between them. CDR3 residues: CASSQDWGVGTEAFF. The CDR3 bases are TGCGCCAGCAGCCAAGATTGGGGGGTTGGAACTGAAGCTTTCTTT.

This rearrangement joins TRBV5-1 to TRBJ1-4; D gene ambiguous. The CDR3 is made up of 17 amino acids. Germline CDR1 reads SGHRS; CDR2 reads YFSETQ. The germline V and J ends were trimmed by 4 bases and 2 bases, with 18 bases remaining between them. DNA of the CDR3: TGCGCCAGCAGCCGTTGGGGAGATTTTGCGACTAATGAAAAACTGTTTTTT. Protein: CASSRWGDFATNEKLFF.

The V gene is TRBV13, the J gene TRBJ2-5; the match to TRBD2 covers 7 bases. This CDR3 spans 16 amino acids. Per germline, CDR1 PRHDT and CDR2 FYEKMQ (reference sequence). The V and J ends lost 5 bases and 4 bases, in that order; junction bases with no gene match: 13. The CDR3 protein is CASSLRPGLLRETQYF. The CDR3 DNA is TGTGCCAGCAGCCTACGCCCGGGACTACTCCGAGAGACCCAGTACTTC. The full variable domain, with the rest looked up from reference TRBV13 and TRBJ2-5, is AAGVIQSPRHLIKEKRETATLKCYPIPRHDTVYWYQQGPGQDPQFLISFYEKMQSDKGSIPDRFSAQQFSDYHSELNMSSLELGDSALYFCASSLRPGLLRETQYFGPGTRLLVL.